The 13 T cell receptor beta chains given below trace back to one sample, sequenced in a study of cytomegalovirus exposure and HLA in healthy donors. The PCR was carried out with 60 Vbeta primers and 13 Jbeta primers. TCRdb's table, derived via immunoSEQ multiplex PCR, lists solely in-frame clones and lacks some. The repertoire includes 120,000 to 150,000 clones, approximately 80% of them detected once, and 1.5% to 2% sits in the top ten. Source material: PBMCs. These receptors all stem from a man aged 35-49 years in good health and CMV-seronegative.

This clone was detected once. The rearrangement links TRBV7-6 to TRBJ2-3; D call uncertain. The V gene lost 5 bases and the J gene lost 5 bases, with 14 bases spanning the gap. CDR1 and CDR2 from the germline V gene are SGHVS and FNYEAQ. This CDR3 comprises 14 residues. CDR3 coding DNA: TGTGCCAGCAGCCTCCTAGGAGAGGAAGATACGCAGTATTTT. Its protein is CASSLLGEEDTQYF.

This clone appeared a few times. The chain has TRBV19 and TRBJ2-2; TRBD2 is a possible D gene (7 bases). V gave up 7 bases and J gave up 7 bases, with 16 bases separating them. The V gene's germline CDR1 is LNHDA and CDR2 SQIVND (reference sequence). The CDR3 totals 14 residues. The CDR3 here is CASILTGGIGELFF. The CDR3 DNA reads as TGTGCCAGTATCCTAACGGGGGGCATCGGGGAGCTGTTTTTT.

Of note for this clone: This specimen includes other DNA sequences encoding the same CDR3. CDR3: CASSQGGQGSYGYTF. The CDR3 DNA reads TGTGCCAGCAGCCAAGGGGGACAAGGGTCCTATGGCTACACCTTC. This chain joins TRBV5-4 and TRBJ1-2; perhaps TRBD1 as D (6 bases). The CDR3 is made up of 15 amino acids. Trimming took off 4 bases at V and 4 bases at J, with 17 bases between the two ends. Per the germline V gene, CDR1 is SGHNT and CDR2 is YYREEE (reference sequence).

V usage is TRBV19 and J usage is TRBJ2-7, with 12 bases that match TRBD1. J lost 1 base, V lost 4 bases, and 5 bases had no gene match. CDR1 and CDR2 from the germline V gene are LNHDA and SQIVND (reference sequence). The CDR3 is 16 residues long. CDR3 amino acids: CASSTGTGGVSYEQYF. The CDR3 DNA reads as TGTGCCAGTAGTACCGGGACAGGGGGCGTTTCCTACGAGCAGTACTTC.

This clone was recorded a few times. J is TRBJ2-5 and V is TRBV11-3; perhaps TRBD2 as D (5 bases). This CDR3 comprises 14 residues. The V gene's germline CDR1 is SGHNT and CDR2 YENEEA. Deletions cut 1 base from V and 5 bases from J, with 11 bases between. The CDR3 reads CASSLGPGMETQYF. Written as DNA, the CDR3 is TGTGCCAGCAGCTTAGGCCCGGGAATGGAGACCCAGTACTTC.

The V gene is TRBV5-5, the J gene TRBJ1-4; a possible D gene is TRBD1 (5 bases). Between the trimmed V and J ends, which lost 1 base and 4 bases, there was a span of 8 bases. The CDR3 runs to 14 residues. Germline V gene lookup returns CDR1 SGHKS and CDR2 YYEKEE (reference sequence). CDR3 DNA: TGTGCCAGCAGCTTGTCGGGACTTAATGAAAAACTGTTTTTT. This encodes CASSLSGLNEKLFF.

The gene calls are TRBV10-3 and TRBJ2-7, with D hard to call. V was clipped by 7 bases and J by 2 bases, with 15 bases between them. There are 14 residues in the CDR3. The germline gives CDR1 ENHRY, CDR2 SYGVKD. The CDR3 sequence is CAIMYEAIPYEQYF. The CDR3 DNA reads TGTGCCATCATGTATGAAGCGATCCCCTACGAGCAGTACTTC.

The gene calls are TRBV2 and TRBJ1-2, with D unresolved. Trimming stripped 9 bases from V and 1 base from J, with 15 bases between. The CDR3 has 14 amino acids. Germline CDR1 and CDR2: SNHLY and FYNNEI. The CDR3 sequence is CASTTEVLNYGYTF. CDR3 DNA sequence: TGTGCCAGTACTACTGAGGTGCTTAACTATGGCTACACCTTC.

The sample holds a few counts of this clone. This chain joins TRBV27 and TRBJ2-1; 7 nucleotides agree with TRBD1. V was clipped by 4 bases and J by 0 bases; unmatched bases: 0. Germline V gene sequence: CDR1 MNHEY, CDR2 SMNVEV (reference sequence). The CDR3 covers 14 residues. The CDR3 bases are TGTGCCAGCAGTTGGGACAGCTCCTACAATGAGCAGTTCTTC. This sequence encodes CASSWDSSYNEQFF.

This clone was recorded only once. The rearrangement uses TRBV28 and TRBJ1-5; D not resolved. V was cut by 2 bases and J by 5 bases, with 10 bases left in between. CDR3 size: 14 residues. Per germline, CDR1 MDHEN and CDR2 SYDVKM. The DNA of the CDR3 is TGTGCCAGCAGTTTAAATAGCATAGATCAGCCCCAGCATTTT. It is translated as CASSLNSIDQPQHF.

The chain combines TRBV7-9 with TRBJ1-1; D unresolved. Trimming left V 5 bases short and J 3 bases short, with 10 bases between. Germline V gene data show CDR1 as SEHNR and CDR2 as FQNEAQ (reference sequence). This CDR3 has 13 residues. The chain's CDR3 is CASSKRGDTEAFF. The CDR3 DNA sequence: TGTGCCAGCAGCAAGAGAGGTGACACTGAAGCTTTCTTT.

The V and J genes are TRBV11-2 and TRBJ2-5; 12 bases agree with TRBD1. This CDR3 has 19 residues. V was clipped by 1 base and J by 5 bases; unmatched bases: 14. Germline V gene data show CDR1 as SGHAT and CDR2 as FQNNGV. CDR3 sequence: CASSLATRDRGPRWETQYF. The DNA of the CDR3 is TGTGCCAGCAGCTTAGCTACCCGGGACAGGGGGCCGCGTTGGGAGACCCAGTACTTC.

The chain links TRBV25-1 to TRBJ2-2, with 9 bases identical to TRBD1. The CDR3 has 14 residues. CDR1 and CDR2 from the germline V gene are MGHDK and SYGVNS. With V trimmed by 5 bases and J by 3 bases, 1 base remained unmatched. The CDR3 protein is CASSRQGDTGELFF. The CDR3 DNA sequence: TGTGCCAGCAGTCGACAGGGGGACACCGGGGAGCTGTTTTTT.